One and the same sample provided the 24 T cell receptor beta chains below, sequenced in a study of cytomegalovirus exposure and HLA in healthy donors. The PCR employed 60 Vbeta primers together with 13 Jbeta primers. Sequencing used immunoSEQ multiplex PCR; TCRdb keeps in-frame clones, though not all of them. The sample totals 150,000 or so clones; its top ten clones hold around 1.6%. The sequenced sample was PBMCs. These receptors all stem from a woman aged 40 to 50 in good health and CMV-seropositive.

The V gene is TRBV7-9, the J gene TRBJ2-3; D ambiguous. Germline V gene lookup returns CDR1 SEHNR and CDR2 FQNEAQ (reference sequence). The CDR3 totals 13 residues. V lost 3 bases, J lost 2 bases, and 6 bases lay in between. The chain's CDR3 is CASSFDSTDTQYF. The CDR3 region has the DNA TGTGCCAGCAGCTTCGACTCCACAGATACGCAGTATTTT.

This sequence joins TRBV29-1 and TRBJ2-7, with a possible D match to TRBD2 (5 bases). This CDR3 region has 12 residues. Germline CDR1 reads SQVTM; CDR2 reads ANQGSEA. Trimming took 7 bases from V and 2 from J, leaving 12 bases between them. The CDR3 DNA sequence: TGCAGCGCCCGGACTGGAACCTACGAGCAGTACTTC. Translating it yields CSARTGTYEQYF.

This sequence joins TRBV25-1 and TRBJ1-2, with TRBD1 matching over 7 bases. CDR1 and CDR2 (germline): MGHDK, SYGVNS. V lost 5 bases to trimming and J lost 4 bases; unmatched junction nucleotides: 10. The CDR3 is made up of 15 amino acids. The CDR3 region is CASSPSDRVVYGYTF. The CDR3 DNA reads TGTGCCAGCAGTCCTAGCGACAGGGTGGTCTATGGCTACACCTTC.

The J gene is TRBJ2-1, the V gene TRBV6-5, with 8 positions matching TRBD2. The CDR3 sequence is 14 residues long. Trimming cost V 2 bases and J 10 bases; bases outside gene matches: 7. Germline V gives CDR1 MNHEY, CDR2 SVGAGI. The CDR3 region has the DNA TGTGCCAGCAGTTACCGCTCAGCGGGAGTAGAGCAGTTCTTC. As protein: CASSYRSAGVEQFF.

The V call is TRBV5-1, the J call TRBJ2-6, with D perhaps TRBD1 (6 bases). Trimming removed 4 bases at V and 0 bases at J, with 11 bases between. The CDR3 runs 16 residues. Germline CDR1 is SGHRS and CDR2 is YFSETQ. CDR3 nucleotide sequence: TGCGCCAGCAGCACCCACAGGGCCTCTGGGGCCAACGTCCTGACTTTC. Encoded protein: CASSTHRASGANVLTF.

V usage is TRBV2 and J usage is TRBJ2-1; TRBD2 matches at 7 bases. CDR1 and CDR2 (germline): SNHLY, FYNNEI. V was pared by 11 bases and J by 13 bases, with 11 bases of the junction left unmatched. The CDR3 has 11 amino acids. The CDR3 nucleotides are TGTGCCGGGCAAACCGGGACTACCCAGTTCTTC. The encoded protein is CAGQTGTTQFF.

The rearrangement links TRBV5-4 to TRBJ2-2; D might be TRBD1 (5 bases). V gave up 5 bases and J gave up 6 bases, with 20 bases separating them. Germline V gene data show CDR1 as SGHNT and CDR2 as YYREEE (reference sequence). There are 16 residues in the CDR3. CDR3 nucleotide sequence: TGTGCCAGCAGTCCTCAGGGTAGGGTAATCGCCGGGGAGCTGTTTTTT. Translating it yields CASSPQGRVIAGELFF.

The chain has TRBV28 and TRBJ2-2, with 13 positions matching TRBD2. Germline CDR1 reads MDHEN; CDR2 reads SYDVKM. The CDR3 sequence is 15 residues long. Unmatched junction bases numbered 3, after V lost 6 bases and J lost 5 bases. The CDR3 reads CASSGTSGITGELFF. As DNA, the CDR3 is TGTGCCAGCAGCGGGACTAGCGGGATAACCGGGGAGCTGTTTTTT.

The genes are TRBV10-2 and TRBJ2-3; D ambiguous. Between the trimmed V and J ends, which lost 11 bases and 2 bases, there was a span of 11 bases. Germline-derived CDR1 and CDR2 are WSHSY and SAAADI. This CDR3 contains 12 residues. Here the CDR3 DNA reads TGCGCCGCAAGAGGCCCCACAGATACGCAGTATTTT. Translating it yields CAARGPTDTQYF.

This sequence joins TRBV27 and TRBJ1-2, with 11 nucleotides matching TRBD1. The germline V gene has CDR1 MNHEY and CDR2 SMNVEV (reference sequence). CDR3 length: 16 residues. With V trimmed by 6 bases and J by 8 bases, 14 bases remained unmatched. The chain's CDR3 is CASRSWTDRGLSGYTF. The CDR3 bases are TGTGCCAGCAGGAGCTGGACGGACAGGGGGCTTTCGGGCTACACCTTC.

The CDR3: CASSLPGRNGEKLFF. The CDR3, as DNA: TGTGCCAGCAGTCTCCCGGGGAGGAATGGAGAAAAACTGTTTTTT. The chain links TRBV25-1 to TRBJ1-4; D uncertain. Trimming removed 5 bases from V and 8 bases from J, with 18 bases in between. The CDR3 covers 15 residues. Germline CDR1 is MGHDK and CDR2 is SYGVNS.

The chain is built from TRBV6-5 and TRBJ1-2, with D unclear. V was clipped by 6 bases and J by 2 bases, with 16 bases between them. The germline CDR1 and CDR2 sequences are MNHEY and SVGAGI. The CDR3 spans 15 residues. The CDR3 here is CASRNILTRNYGYTF. The CDR3 nucleotides are TGTGCCAGCAGGAATATCCTGACAAGAAACTATGGCTACACCTTC.

The chain carries TRBV5-6 and TRBJ1-1; D not certain. With 3 bases removed from V and 7 bases from J, the gap between germline ends came to 7 bases. There are 11 residues in the CDR3. Germline values: CDR1 SGHDT, CDR2 YYEEEE. Written as DNA, the CDR3 is TGTGCCAGCAGCTCCGGTATTGAAGCTTTCTTT. Its protein is CASSSGIEAFF.

The CDR3 DNA reads TGTGCCAGCAGCAAAGGAGACAGTGATGCCCAGGTAAACACCGGGGAGCTGTTTTTT. It codes for CASSKGDSDAQVNTGELFF. This rearrangement joins TRBV21-1 to TRBJ2-2; the table's D call, TRBD1, was not checked against the DNA. TRBV21-1 is an annotated pseudogene. There are 19 residues in the CDR3.

The rearrangement links TRBV6-5 to TRBJ2-3; D may be TRBD2 (5 bases). Germline lookup yields CDR1 MNHEY and CDR2 SVGAGI. The V end was cut by 2 bases, the J end by 5 bases, with 14 bases between. CDR3 size: 15 residues. The CDR3 nucleotides are TGTGCCAGCAGTTACGCGGGTGGAGACGGAGATACGCAGTATTTT. Residues: CASSYAGGDGDTQYF.

V and J are TRBV28 and TRBJ1-5, with D maybe TRBD1 (6 bases). CDR1 is MDHEN and CDR2 is SYDVKM in the germline V gene. Trimming removed 4 bases at V and 0 bases at J, with 10 bases between. The CDR3 consists of 15 residues. CDR3 nucleotide sequence: TGTGCCAGCAGTTCTGGGACACATAGCAATCAGCCCCAGCATTTT. It yields the protein CASSSGTHSNQPQHF.

The V gene is TRBV21-1, the J gene TRBJ2-7; the D call TRBD2 from the table was never checked on the DNA. TRBV21-1 is flagged as a pseudogene. The CDR3 is 14 amino acids. The CDR3 region has the DNA TGTGCCAGCAGCAAGAGAGAAGGGGGGGACGAGCAGTACTTC. It specifies CASSKREGGDEQYF.

V is TRBV4-1 and J is TRBJ2-7; possibly TRBD2 for D (6 bases). The CDR3 has 16 amino acids. The V gene lost 4 bases and the J gene lost 3 bases, with 19 bases spanning the gap. Germline V gene lookup returns CDR1 MGHRA and CDR2 YSYEKL. The CDR3 DNA sequence: TGCGCCAGCAGCCCTCCCTCGGTGGTCGGGAGCTACGAGCAGTACTTC. Protein: CASSPPSVVGSYEQYF.

The chain joins TRBV28 to TRBJ2-7, with a weak D call TRBD1 (6 bases). The germline V gene has CDR1 MDHEN and CDR2 SYDVKM. The V end was cut by 4 bases, the J end by 3 bases, with 16 bases between. The CDR3 totals 15 residues. The CDR3 here is CASSSFETGFYEQYF. The CDR3 DNA sequence: TGTGCCAGCAGTTCGTTTGAAACAGGGTTCTACGAGCAGTACTTC.

The chain recombines TRBV7-7 with TRBJ1-5, with 10 nucleotides matching TRBD1. Germline V lookup: CDR1 SSHAT, CDR2 FNYEAQ (reference sequence). The CDR3 has 15 amino acids. The CDR3 sequence is CAISRDRGFNQPQHF. CDR3 in DNA: TGTGCTATAAGCAGGGACAGGGGTTTTAATCAGCCCCAGCATTTT.

The rearrangement uses TRBV18 and TRBJ2-7; 9 bases agree with TRBD1. There are 13 residues in the CDR3. The junction had 3 bases not matched to a gene; V was cut back by 6 bases and J by 3 bases. Germline V CDR1 and CDR2: KGHSH, LQKENI. The CDR3 region has the DNA TGTGCCAGCTCGGGGGACAGGGTCTACGAGCAGTACTTC. The encoded protein is CASSGDRVYEQYF.

The rearrangement joins TRBV5-1 to TRBJ2-5, with TRBD2 identical over 9 bases. Germline trimming cut 0 bases from V and 2 bases from J; bases unmatched to any gene: 5. Germline V gene lookup returns CDR1 SGHRS and CDR2 YFSETQ. CDR3 length: 16 amino acids. This CDR3 reads CASSLVSGSRQETQYF. In DNA, the CDR3 is TGCGCCAGCAGCTTGGTTAGCGGGAGCCGTCAAGAGACCCAGTACTTC. Full variable domain (remainder filled in from reference TRBV5-1 and TRBJ2-5): KAGVTQTPRYLIKTRGQQVTLSCSPISGHRSVSWYQQTPGQGLQFLFEYFSETQRNKGNFPGRFSGRQFSNSRSEMNVSTLELGDSALYLCASSLVSGSRQETQYFGPGTRLLVL.

V and J are TRBV14 and TRBJ2-6; 7 nucleotides agree with TRBD2. The junction had 11 bases not matched to a gene; V was cut back by 4 bases and J by 2 bases. The CDR3 length is 18 residues. Germline CDR1 reads SGHDN; CDR2 reads FVKESK. DNA of the CDR3: TGTGCCAGCAGCCCCAAACAGCGACGGGGGGCTGGGGCCAACGTCCTGACTTTC. Its translation: CASSPKQRRGAGANVLTF.

This chain uses TRBV7-3 with TRBJ2-3; maybe TRBD2 (5 bases). CDR3 length: 15 amino acids. The V end lost 5 bases, the J end lost 2 bases, and 14 bases lay between the germline ends. Germline CDR1 is SGHTA and CDR2 is FQGTGA. The CDR3 spells CASSTYSGITDTQYF. The CDR3 nucleotides are TGTGCCAGCAGCACATACAGCGGAATCACAGATACGCAGTATTTT.